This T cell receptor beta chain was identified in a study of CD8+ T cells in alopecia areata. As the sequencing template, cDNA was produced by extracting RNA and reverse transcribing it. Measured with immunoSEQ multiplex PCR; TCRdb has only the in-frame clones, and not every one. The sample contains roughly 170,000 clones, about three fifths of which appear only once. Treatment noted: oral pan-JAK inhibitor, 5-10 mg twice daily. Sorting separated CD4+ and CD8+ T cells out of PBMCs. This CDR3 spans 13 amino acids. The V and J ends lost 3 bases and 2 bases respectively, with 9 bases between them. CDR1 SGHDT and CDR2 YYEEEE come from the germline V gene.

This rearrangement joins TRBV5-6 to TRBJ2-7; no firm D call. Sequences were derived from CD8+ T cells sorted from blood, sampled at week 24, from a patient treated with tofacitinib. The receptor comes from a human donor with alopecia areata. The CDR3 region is CASSYGRTYEQYF. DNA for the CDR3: TGTGCCAGCAGCTACGGCAGAACCTACGAGCAGTACTTC.